The 10 T cell receptor beta chains presented below share a single source sample, sequenced in a study of human T cells and chemical hapten exposure. Time point in this sample: pre-sensitization, week 0. Treatment noted: therapeutic diphenylcyclopropenone sensitization with weekly scalp DPC. One entry per CDR3 protein results from TCRdb running MiXCR on the RACE reads. The sample records 380,000 or so distinct CDR3 sequences, around 5.5% being singletons. The sample in question was whole blood, obtained in connection with sensitization to the hapten diphenylcyclopropenone (DPC). These TCRs come from a woman aged 18-29 years with alopecia areata. Some clones in this sample may be carry-over from other donors' samples.

This clonotype was seen many times. This chain links TRBV28 with TRBJ1-5; weak D call: TRBD1 (5 bases). Germline CDR1 reads MDHEN; CDR2 reads SYDVKM. The CDR3 extends over 15 amino acids. V gave up 4 bases and J gave up 5 bases, with 15 bases separating them. CDR3 nucleotides: TGTGCCAGCAGTTCCCCTGTCAGGGAATATCAGCCCCAGCATTTT. It is translated as CASSSPVREYQPQHF.

This clonotype has ten or more counts. The rearrangement joins TRBV5-1 to TRBJ2-5, with 9 bases fitting TRBD1. This CDR3 comprises 13 residues. Trimming took 4 bases from V and 8 from J; bases not matched to a gene: 6. Germline CDR1 is SGHRS and CDR2 is YFSETQ. The CDR3 spells CASSPEDRGTQYF. The CDR3, as DNA: TGCGCCAGCAGCCCCGAGGACAGGGGTACCCAGTACTTC.

This clonotype was found many times. V is TRBV29-1 and J is TRBJ2-5; D remains unclear. CDR1 and CDR2 from the germline V gene are SQVTM and ANQGSEA. The CDR3 sequence is 12 residues long. The ends were cut back, 5 bases at V and 2 bases at J, with 9 bases in the middle. CDR3 DNA: TGCAGCGTTCTAGGTGTTCAAGAGACCCAGTACTTC. As protein: CSVLGVQETQYF.

This clonotype was counted ten times or more. This chain connects TRBV27 to TRBJ2-7, with D uncertain. The CDR3 loop spans 13 amino acids. The V and J ends lost 2 bases and 6 bases respectively, with 11 bases between them. Germline V gene sequence: CDR1 MNHEY, CDR2 SMNVEV (reference sequence). CDR3: CASSLSLGREQYF. The CDR3, as DNA: TGTGCCAGCAGTTTAAGCCTTGGGCGCGAGCAGTACTTC.

This clonotype was seen many times. The chain has TRBV28 and TRBJ2-3; D not resolved. V was trimmed by 8 bases and J by 2 bases, leaving 8 bases between them. Germline assignment: CDR1 MDHEN and CDR2 SYDVKM. The CDR3 is 12 residues long. This chain's CDR3 is CASRETTDTQYF. The CDR3 DNA reads as TGTGCCAGCCGAGAGACCACAGATACGCAGTATTTT.

This clonotype was detected a few times. The V and J genes are TRBV20-1 and TRBJ1-4; no clear D. CDR1 is DFQATT and CDR2 is SNEGSKA in the germline V gene (reference sequence). Trimming cost V 2 bases and J 0 bases, with 13 bases left between them. CDR3 length: 16 amino acids. The CDR3 loop is CSARRAGGATNEKLFF. CDR3 DNA: TGCAGTGCTAGAAGGGCAGGAGGCGCAACTAATGAAAAACTGTTTTTT.

This clonotype occurred many times. J is TRBJ2-7 and V is TRBV6-2 or TRBV6-3; no definite D call. CDR1 is MNHEY, CDR2 SVGEGT, per germline. The V end was cut by 7 bases, the J end by 2 bases, with 15 bases between. The CDR3 is 14 residues long. CDR3 coding DNA: TGTGCCAGCATTCCTCAATCAGGTACCTACGAGCAGTACTTC. Translation: CASIPQSGTYEQYF.

This clonotype was observed a handful of times. The chain uses TRBV2 and TRBJ1-4; D is uncertain. This CDR3 is 14 amino acids long. Germline CDR1 reads SNHLY; CDR2 reads FYNNEI. V dropped 3 bases and J dropped 7 bases, with 12 bases sitting between them. CDR3 bases: TGTGCCAGCAGTGAGGCGGTAGTTGGTGAAAAACTGTTTTTT. Protein: CASSEAVVGEKLFF.

This clonotype was recorded a few times. This chain joins TRBV7-6 and TRBJ2-1, with a tentative D call TRBD2 (5 bases). Trimming left V 5 bases short and J 8 bases short, with 16 bases between. This CDR3 has 14 amino acids. From germline, CDR1 is SGHVS and CDR2 FNYEAQ. The CDR3 region has the DNA TGTGCCAGCAGCCCTCTTGAGGGCCGATATGAGCAGTTCTTC. This gives the protein CASSPLEGRYEQFF.

V is TRBV27 and J is TRBJ1-1; D is perhaps TRBD1 (6 bases). V gave up 5 bases and J gave up 2 bases, with 9 bases separating them. Germline values: CDR1 MNHEY, CDR2 SMNVEV (reference sequence). There are 13 residues in the CDR3. This chain's CDR3 is CASSHRANTEAFF. The CDR3 DNA sequence: TGTGCCAGCAGTCACAGGGCTAACACTGAAGCTTTCTTT.